The 24 T cell receptor beta chains in this list originate from one sample, sequenced in a study of blood T cells in healthy people across ages (dated by TCRdb to between 2014 and 2017). To prepare the library, 5' RACE was applied. Data came from an Illumina HiSeq 2500. A second PCR of about 6 to 12 cycles was run with a J-beta primer mix and a sample-barcoded 5' primer. TCRdb reran the public reads through fastp at Q25 and MiXCR, keeping productive beta chains. Identical CDR3 protein sequences are pooled into one entry, listed with their most common genes and DNA. This sample gives some 760,000 distinct CDR3 sequences in total; just under 25% of them show up just once. Of the sample, 3.7% is held by the ten largest clones. This sample was shared with a second study, whose subject was T cells of mothers and their children.

Sequenced: blood. The source is a boy aged 5-17 years in good health.

This clonotype was counted a few times. This chain joins TRBV4-2 and TRBJ2-1; the match to TRBD1 covers 7 bases. The CDR3 has 17 amino acids. The J segment lost 2 bases and the V segment lost 4 bases, leaving 11 bases of the junction unmatched. Germline CDR1 and CDR2: LGHNA and YNFKEQ. CDR3 sequence (DNA): TGTGCCAGCAGCCCCCGTCACAGGGGAATAGCCTACAATGAGCAGTTCTTC. Protein product: CASSPRHRGIAYNEQFF.

V gene TRBV7-9 combines with J gene TRBJ1-4, with D maybe TRBD1 (5 bases). CDR3 length equals 15 residues. The V end was cut by 4 bases, the J end by 7 bases, with 16 bases between. Germline lookup yields CDR1 SEHNR and CDR2 FQNEAQ (reference sequence). The CDR3 loop is CASSSDPTVGEKLFF. The CDR3 nucleotides are TGTGCCAGCAGCTCCGATCCGACAGTTGGTGAAAAACTGTTTTTT.

This chain uses TRBV6-1 with TRBJ2-5; TRBD1 might be the D (5 bases). The end of the DNA aligns better with TRBJ2-7, so the J call may be wrong. CDR1 is MNHNS and CDR2 is SASEGT in the germline V gene. The CDR3 contains 13 residues. CDR3 sequence reads: CASSEQGFHEQYF. CDR3 coding DNA: TGTGCCAGCAGTGAACAGGGTTTCCACGAGCAGTACTTC.

The rearrangement uses TRBV7-9 and TRBJ2-7; a weak D match, TRBD2 (5 bases). This CDR3 spans 13 amino acids. CDR1 is SEHNR, CDR2 FQNEAQ, per germline (reference sequence). Trimming removed 4 bases from V and 5 bases from J, with 12 bases in between. The CDR3 loop is CASSSEVPHEQYF. The CDR3 DNA sequence: TGTGCCAGCAGCTCGGAGGTACCCCACGAGCAGTACTTC.

The chain combines TRBV7-2 with TRBJ2-1; TRBD2 matches at 11 bases. Trimming removed 5 bases from V and 10 bases from J; junction bases left unmatched: 10. The CDR3 has 15 residues. Per germline, CDR1 SGHTA and CDR2 FQGNSA. CDR3 nucleotide sequence: TGTGCCAGCAGCGTGATAGCGGGGGGGCCTGGGGAGCAGTTCTTC. This encodes CASSVIAGGPGEQFF.

The J gene is TRBJ2-5, the V gene TRBV10-3, with D tentatively TRBD1 (6 bases). Near its end, the DNA agrees better with TRBJ2-7, so the J call may be wrong. Germline V gives CDR1 ENHRY, CDR2 SYGVKD. The CDR3 has 13 residues. The CDR3 protein is CAIGTHALYEQYF. Here the CDR3 DNA reads TGTGCCATCGGGACACACGCACTCTACGAGCAGTACTTC.

The V gene is TRBV6-2 or TRBV6-3, the J gene TRBJ2-4, with 8 bases identical to TRBD1. The ends lost 2 bases at V and 3 bases at J; junction bases unmatched: 9. The germline V gene encodes CDR1 MNHEY and CDR2 SVGEGT. This CDR3 is 17 amino acids long. The CDR3 DNA reads as TGTGCCAGCAGTTACAGGGCAGGGGGCAACGGCAAAAACATTCAGTACTTC. It yields the protein CASSYRAGGNGKNIQYF.

The V and J genes are TRBV30 and TRBJ2-3; a weak D match, TRBD2 (7 bases). The CDR3 contains 14 residues. V was pared by 3 bases and J by 5 bases, with 15 bases between. Germline CDR1 reads GTSNPN; CDR2 reads SVGIG (reference sequence). As DNA, the CDR3 is TGTGCCTGGAGCCTTGGGGGGGGCGGAGATACGCAGTATTTT. Its protein product is CAWSLGGGGDTQYF.

About this clonotype: This sequence may be a read error, since a much larger clone differs from it by one base. The chain is built from TRBV7-9 and TRBJ2-1; 9 nucleotides match TRBD1. Per the germline V gene, CDR1 is SEHNR and CDR2 is FQNEAQ (reference sequence). The CDR3 runs 16 residues. The chain's CDR3 is CVSSPLGGQGYNEQFF. The CDR3 region has the DNA TGTGTCAGCAGCCCCCTGGGGGGACAGGGTTACAATGAGCAGTTCTTC.

This clonotype was detected only a few times. V usage is TRBV20-1 and J usage is TRBJ1-2, with 7 bases fitting TRBD1. The CDR3 length is 15 residues. Trimming cost V 5 bases and J 6 bases; bases outside gene matches: 15. Looked up from germline, CDR1 is DFQATT and CDR2 is SNEGSKA (reference sequence). The CDR3 nucleotides read TGCAGTGCTCCGGGACAGTCCTGGTGGTCGGATGGCTACACCTTC. It specifies CSAPGQSWWSDGYTF.

This clonotype was seen a few times. The rearrangement joins TRBV7-2 to TRBJ1-2; D is unresolved. Trimming removed 2 bases from V and 6 bases from J, with 10 bases in between. Germline V gene sequence: CDR1 SGHTA, CDR2 FQGNSA. The CDR3 length is 13 residues. CDR3 nucleotide sequence: TGTGCCAGCAGCTTACCGAAAATAAATGGCTACACCTTC. It is translated as CASSLPKINGYTF.

This clonotype was counted only a few times. The genes are TRBV2 and TRBJ2-3; tentatively, D is TRBD1 (5 bases). CDR3 length equals 15 residues. Germline CDR1 reads SNHLY; CDR2 reads FYNNEI. Trimming shortened V by 2 bases and J by 0 bases, and 9 bases separated the two germline ends. Here the CDR3 DNA reads TGTGCCAGCAGTGAACAAGGGGCTAGCACAGATACGCAGTATTTT. It encodes CASSEQGASTDTQYF.

This clonotype is a singleton in its sample. V gene TRBV12-3 or TRBV12-4 combines with J gene TRBJ2-1; 8 bases align to TRBD1. After removal of 2 bases from V and 6 bases from J, the junction contained 6 bases not matched to a gene. The CDR3 runs 15 residues. The CDR3 protein is CASSLTDQGANEQFF. Written as DNA, the CDR3 is TGTGCCAGCAGTTTAACGGACCAGGGGGCCAATGAGCAGTTCTTC.

This clonotype has only a few counts. J is TRBJ1-1 and V is TRBV29-1, with no clear D. Germline lookup yields CDR1 SQVTM and CDR2 ANQGSEA. The CDR3 consists of 10 residues. Trimming pared 6 bases from V and 1 base from J, leaving 3 bases between. The CDR3 here is CSVKNTEAFF. CDR3 in DNA: TGCAGCGTCAAGAACACTGAAGCTTTCTTT.

This clonotype has at least ten counts. The chain couples TRBV12-3 or TRBV12-4 to TRBJ1-2, with D tentatively TRBD1 (5 bases). V was shortened by 3 bases and J by 7 bases, with 6 bases between the two germline ends. The CDR3 is 11 amino acids. The CDR3 is CASSLGPGYTF. DNA of the CDR3: TGTGCCAGCAGTTTGGGGCCTGGCTACACCTTC.

This clonotype appeared once. The chain uses TRBV5-4 and TRBJ2-3, with 9 bases identical to TRBD1. Trimming at V came to 4 bases and at J to 2 bases, leaving 5 bases not matched to a gene. This CDR3 is 15 amino acids long. Germline CDR1 SGHNT, CDR2 YYREEE (reference sequence). The CDR3 is CASSADRGLTDTQYF. CDR3 sequence (DNA): TGTGCCAGCAGCGCGGACAGGGGACTCACAGATACGCAGTATTTT.

J is TRBJ2-3 and V is TRBV10-3, with D possibly being TRBD1 or TRBD2 (5 bases each). V dropped 7 bases and J dropped 5 bases, with 16 bases sitting between them. The germline CDR1 and CDR2 sequences are ENHRY and SYGVKD. The CDR3 spans 14 residues. CDR3: CAITSGPIGDTQYF. The DNA of the CDR3 is TGTGCCATCACATCGGGACCGATCGGAGATACGCAGTATTTT.

Comments on this clonotype: Germline is not matched at one junction end, which may reflect a read error. The chain joins TRBV11-2 to TRBJ2-5; 10 positions agree with TRBD1. Germline V gene data show CDR1 as SGHAT and CDR2 as FQNNGV. The CDR3 is made up of 14 amino acids. CDR3 sequence (DNA): TGTGCCAGCAGCTTCGGACAGGGGGAAGAGGCCCAGTACTTC. It encodes CASSFGQGEEAQYF.

CDR3 region: CSVDPWDRGLSYTF. The CDR3 DNA is TGCAGCGTTGATCCTTGGGACAGGGGGCTAAGCTACACCTTC. The rearrangement links TRBV29-1 to TRBJ1-2; TRBD1 matches at 12 bases. The CDR3 extends over 14 amino acids. The germline V gene encodes CDR1 SQVTM and CDR2 ANQGSEA. Trimming removed 3 bases from V and 9 bases from J; junction bases left unmatched: 8.

The chain couples TRBV5-6 to TRBJ2-3; D is perhaps TRBD1 (5 bases). The V end lost 4 bases, the J end lost 5 bases, and 8 bases lay between the germline ends. CDR3 size: 12 residues. The germline gives CDR1 SGHDT, CDR2 YYEEEE. The CDR3, as DNA: TGTGCCAGCAGCCCGACAGAAGATACGCAGTATTTT. This encodes CASSPTEDTQYF.

This clonotype appeared a few times. The gene calls are TRBV20-1 and TRBJ2-3; unclear D gene. The CDR3 has 18 amino acids. V was cut by 0 bases and J by 3 bases, with 22 bases left in between. Germline values: CDR1 DFQATT, CDR2 SNEGSKA (reference sequence). Written as DNA, the CDR3 is TGCAGTGCTAGAGAGGAGCTAGTGCTATTATTGGGGACAGATACGCAGTATTTT. It encodes CSAREELVLLLGTDTQYF.

This clonotype has more than one count but fewer than ten. The V and J genes are TRBV28 and TRBJ2-1, with 11 positions matching TRBD2. CDR1 and CDR2 (germline): MDHEN, SYDVKM. This CDR3 contains 16 residues. V gave up 6 bases and J gave up 2 bases; unmatched junction bases: 6. CDR3 DNA sequence: TGTGCCAGCAGACCATATAGCGGGGGGGCCTACAATGAGCAGTTCTTC. This sequence encodes CASRPYSGGAYNEQFF.

This clonotype showed up just a few times. The chain employs TRBV28 and TRBJ2-5, with 9 bases aligning to TRBD1. The last part of the DNA fits TRBJ2-7 better; the J call may be wrong. Germline V lookup: CDR1 MDHEN, CDR2 SYDVKM. The CDR3 extends over 18 amino acids. In DNA, the CDR3 is TGTGCCAGCAGTTTACTCCTCGGACAGGGGCCGAGCTCCTACGAGCAGTACTTC. Its translation: CASSLLLGQGPSSYEQYF.

This rearrangement joins TRBV12-3 or TRBV12-4 to TRBJ2-5; D uncertain. The CDR3 is made up of 15 amino acids. Trimming pared 3 bases from V and 3 bases from J, leaving 14 bases between. This chain's CDR3 is CASSFWGGVEETQYF. The CDR3 DNA reads TGTGCCAGCAGTTTCTGGGGTGGAGTGGAAGAGACCCAGTACTTC.